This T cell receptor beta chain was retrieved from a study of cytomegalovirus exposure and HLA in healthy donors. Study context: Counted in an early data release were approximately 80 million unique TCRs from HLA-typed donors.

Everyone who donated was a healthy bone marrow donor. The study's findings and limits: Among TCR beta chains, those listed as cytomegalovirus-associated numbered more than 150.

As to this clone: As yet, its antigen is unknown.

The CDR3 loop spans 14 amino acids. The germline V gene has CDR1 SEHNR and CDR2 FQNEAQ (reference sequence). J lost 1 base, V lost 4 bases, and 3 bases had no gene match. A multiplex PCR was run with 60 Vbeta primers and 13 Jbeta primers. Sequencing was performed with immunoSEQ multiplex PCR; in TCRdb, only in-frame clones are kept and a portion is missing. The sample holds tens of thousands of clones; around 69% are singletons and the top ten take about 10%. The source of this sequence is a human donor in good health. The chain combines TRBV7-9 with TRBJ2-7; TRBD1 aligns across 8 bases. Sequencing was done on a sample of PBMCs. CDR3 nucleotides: TGTGCCAGCAGCTCGGGACAGGAATCCTACGAGCAGTACTTC. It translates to CASSSGQESYEQYF.